The source of this T cell receptor beta chain is a study of human thymus T cells. The study's findings and limits: Thymic repertoires from unrelated individuals overlapped highly, related research reported.

Details on this clone: Its cognate antigen is unknown.

This CDR3 comprises 21 residues. Trimming shortened V by 1 base and J by 4 bases, and 31 bases separated the two germline ends. Germline V gene data show CDR1 as LGHNA and CDR2 as YSLEER. Surgeons resected thymus tissue during corrective heart surgery. Healthy Finnish infants undergoing corrective surgery for congenital heart defects were used as donors. The protocol was immunoSEQ multiplex PCR, while the TCRdb copy is restricted to in-frame clones and leaves out a portion. The sample holds roughly 86,000 clones, roughly 96% seen once. The specimen was thymus tissue. The receptor was derived from a boy younger than two with a congenital heart defect but otherwise immunologically healthy. The chain uses TRBV4-3 and TRBJ1-2, with D possibly TRBD1 on 5 matching bases. The CDR3 reads CASSQATPIYWTPLNPYGYTF. In nucleotides, the CDR3 is TGCGCCAGCAGCCAAGCCACCCCTATCTACTGGACACCGCTAAACCCCTATGGCTACACCTTC.